These T cell receptor beta chains were read from a single sample in a study of cytotoxic CD8 clonotypes in ibrutinib-treated CLL. Profiled with immunoSEQ multiplex PCR; TCRdb holds only in-frame clones, not every one. The sample contains tens of thousands of clones, more than 60% of which appear only once. Sequenced here: PBMCs, sampled after 12 months of ibrutinib treatment. The receptors were gathered from a human donor with chronic lymphocytic leukemia. Both conserved end residues are part of each CDR3. The D gene is left open where the match is weak. Not all rows give a size; the values are once, few, many and, for expanded clones, a class.

13,NA,TRBV6-1,TRBJ2-2,NA,TGTGCCAGCCCCAACGAGGGAACCGGGGAGCTGTTTTTT,CASPNEGTGELFF
16,NA,TRBV19,TRBJ2-2,NA,TGTGCCAGTAGTCCGGCGGGGCGGTCGAACACCGGGGAGCTGTTTTTT,CASSPAGRSNTGELFF
14,few,TRBV28,TRBJ2-1,TRBD1,TGTGCCAGCAATGCCGGGACAGACTACAATGAGCAGTTCTTC,CASNAGTDYNEQFF
14,NA,TRBV7-7,TRBJ2-3,NA,TGTGCCAGCAGCCCTGGGCTAGGAACAGATACGCAGTATTTT,CASSPGLGTDTQYF
13,NA,TRBV11-3,TRBJ2-7,NA,TGTGCCAGCAGCTTAGGGGAAGTTGGCGAGCAGTACTTC,CASSLGEVGEQYF
16,NA,TRBV28,TRBJ2-5,NA,TGTGCCAGCAGTTTAGTTGGGGGGCAGGGGGATGAGACCCAGTACTTC,CASSLVGGQGDETQYF
17,NA,TRBV4-2,TRBJ1-5,TRBD1,TGTGCCAGCAGCCAAGATAGAACAGGGGGCGCCGTGCAGCCCCAGCATTTT,CASSQDRTGGAVQPQHF
12,NA,TRBV30,TRBJ2-3,NA,TGTGCCTGGAGTGTCTCCACAGATACGCAGTATTTT,CAWSVSTDTQYF
15,few,TRBV10-3,TRBJ2-2,TRBD2,TGTGCCATCGGGACTAGCGGGAGGAGCACCGGGGAGCTGTTTTTT,CAIGTSGRSTGELFF
16,NA,TRBV7-2,TRBJ2-5,NA,TGTGCCAGCAGCTTAGGGCAAGGGCCCCGGCAAGAGACCCAGTACTTC,CASSLGQGPRQETQYF
18,NA,TRBV5-4,TRBJ2-3,TRBD2,TGTGCCAGCAGCTTGGGGTCGCCGACTAGCGGGAGTGCAGATACGCAGTATTTT,CASSLGSPTSGSADTQYF
16,NA,TRBV4-3,TRBJ2-1,TRBD2,TGCGCCAGCAGCCAGAGTCTAGCGGGCAACTACAATGAGCAGTTCTTC,CASSQSLAGNYNEQFF
14,few,TRBV5-1,TRBJ2-7,NA,TGCGCCAGCAGCTTGGCCGGTACTACCTACGAGCAGTACTTC,CASSLAGTTYEQYF
15,NA,TRBV9,TRBJ2-2,NA,TGTGCCAGCAGCGTCGACAGGTGGGGTACCGGGGAGCTGTTTTTT,CASSVDRWGTGELFF
17,NA,TRBV12-2,TRBJ2-3,NA,TGTGCAAGTCGCTTTCCCCCTAGCGAGACACGCACAGATACGCAGTATTTT,CASRFPPSETRTDTQYF
14,few,TRBV6-1,TRBJ2-7,TRBD2,TGTGCCAGCAGTGAAGGGGCGGGAGGCTACGAGCAGTACTTC,CASSEGAGGYEQYF
15,NA,TRBV9,TRBJ2-3,TRBD2,TGTGCCAGCAGCCCAGCGGGACTAGGAGCAGATACGCAGTATTTT,CASSPAGLGADTQYF
15,NA,TRBV15,TRBJ2-2,TRBD1,TGTGCCACCAGCAGGGGGGGACAGGGTACCGGGGAGCTGTTTTTT,CATSRGGQGTGELFF
17,NA,TRBV14,TRBJ2-3,NA,TGTGCCAGCAGCCAAGAAGGACAGCGGATTCGCACAGATACGCAGTATTTT,CASSQEGQRIRTDTQYF
20,once,TRBV10-3,TRBJ2-3,TRBD2,TGTGCCATCAGTGGAGGGTACAGGGGGAGACTAGCGGGAGGGCCCTATACGCAGTATTTT,CAISGGYRGRLAGGPYTQYF
15,once,TRBV11-3,TRBJ1-3,TRBD1,TGTGCCAGCAGCCTTACAGGGGTCGGAGGAAACACCATATATTTT,CASSLTGVGGNTIYF
16,NA,TRBV28,TRBJ1-4,TRBD1,TGTGCCAGCAGTCAACAGGGGGGACGGCCTAATGAAAAACTGTTTTTT,CASSQQGGRPNEKLFF
17,NA,TRBV27,TRBJ2-7,NA,TGTGCCAGCAGTTTAAGGGGGGGGGCGCTAGGAGCCTACGAGCAGTACTTC,CASSLRGGALGAYEQYF
17,NA,TRBV9,TRBJ2-5,TRBD2,TGTGCCAGCAGCGTAGGGTCTAGCGGGAAAGGCTATGAGACCCAGTACTTC,CASSVGSSGKGYETQYF
13,once,TRBV5-6,TRBJ2-7,NA,TGTGCCAGCAGCTTGAGGCAGGGCTACGAGCAGTACTTC,CASSLRQGYEQYF
11,NA,TRBV11-2,TRBJ2-3,NA,TGTGCCAGCAGCATTGGAGATACGCAGTATTTT,CASSIGDTQYF
15,NA,TRBV5-6,TRBJ2-5,TRBD2,TGTGCCAGCAGCTTTCTAGCGGGAGGGGGAGAGACCCAGTACTTC,CASSFLAGGGETQYF
16,NA,TRBV5-1,TRBJ2-7,NA,TGCGCCAGCAGCTTTACGCGGAGCACCACCGGAAGCGAGCAGTACTTC,CASSFTRSTTGSEQYF
12,NA,TRBV19,TRBJ2-3,NA,TGTGCCAGTAGTGAGTCCAGTTATACGCAGTATTTT,CASSESSYTQYF
15,NA,TRBV7-9,TRBJ1-4,TRBD1,TGTGCCAGCAGCTCTGGGACAGGCTCGAATGAAAAACTGTTTTTT,CASSSGTGSNEKLFF
13,NA,TRBV19,TRBJ1-1,NA,TGTGCCAGTAGTATCACCGTCGGCACTGAAGCTTTCTTT,CASSITVGTEAFF
16,NA,TRBV2,TRBJ2-1,NA,TGTGCCAGCAAACCCTACGGGTCCAGCGCCTACAATGAGCAGTTCTTC,CASKPYGSSAYNEQFF
14,NA,TRBV4-3,TRBJ1-2,TRBD1,TGCGCCAGCAGCCAAGTGGGACAGGGAGGTGGCTACACCTTC,CASSQVGQGGGYTF
11,NA,TRBV5-6,TRBJ2-7,NA,TGTGCCAGCAGCCGGACAAACGAGCAGTACTTC,CASSRTNEQYF
11,few,TRBV5-1,TRBJ2-1,NA,TGCGCCAGCAGCTCCTACCATGAGCAGTTCTTC,CASSSYHEQFF
13,few,TRBV7-2,TRBJ1-2,NA,TGTGCCAGCAGCTTAGGTGGGGGAAACGGCTACACCTTC,CASSLGGGNGYTF
15,NA,TRBV6-6,TRBJ2-4,NA,TGTGCCAGCAGTTCCTCCGGGTCTCCGGGAAACATTCAGTACTTC,CASSSSGSPGNIQYF
15,NA,TRBV28,TRBJ1-2,TRBD1,TGTGCCAGCAGCCCTACCCAGACAGGGCGAGAAGGCTACACCTTC,CASSPTQTGREGYTF
15,NA,TRBV14,TRBJ1-1,NA,TGTGCCAGCACCGACCAAGGGACTTTTAACACTGAAGCTTTCTTT,CASTDQGTFNTEAFF
16,NA,TRBV7-9,TRBJ2-7,TRBD2,TGTGCCAGCAGCCCCCGGGCGGGGGAAAAGGGCTACGAGCAGTACTTC,CASSPRAGEKGYEQYF
13,few,TRBV30,TRBJ1-1,NA,TGTGCCGTCTTTAGGTTTGGGCACCGGGATGCTTTCTTT,CAVFRFGHRDAFF
13,NA,TRBV7-2,TRBJ2-5,NA,TGTGCCAGCAGCCTACTCGGTCCAGAGACCCAGTACTTC,CASSLLGPETQYF
14,NA,TRBV19,TRBJ2-1,TRBD2,TGTGCCAGGAGATTAGCGGGAGGGTACAATGAGCAGTTCTTC,CARRLAGGYNEQFF
14,few,TRBV9,TRBJ2-1,NA,TGTGCCAGCAGCCCTATGGGGGGCTACAATGAGCAGTTCTTC,CASSPMGGYNEQFF